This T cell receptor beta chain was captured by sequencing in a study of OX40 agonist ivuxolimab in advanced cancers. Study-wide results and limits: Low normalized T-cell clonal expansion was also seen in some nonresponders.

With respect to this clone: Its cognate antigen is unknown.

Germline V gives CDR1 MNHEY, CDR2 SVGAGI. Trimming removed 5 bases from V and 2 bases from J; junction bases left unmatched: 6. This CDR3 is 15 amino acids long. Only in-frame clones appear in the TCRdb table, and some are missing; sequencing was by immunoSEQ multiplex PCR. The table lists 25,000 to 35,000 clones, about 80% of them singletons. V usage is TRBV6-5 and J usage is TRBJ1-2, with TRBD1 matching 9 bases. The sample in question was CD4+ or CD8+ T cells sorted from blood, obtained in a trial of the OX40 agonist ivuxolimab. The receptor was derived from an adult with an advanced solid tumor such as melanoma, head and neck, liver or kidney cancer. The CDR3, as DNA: TGTGCCAGCAGTCCGGGACAGGGATGGAACTATGGCTACACCTTC. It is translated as CASSPGQGWNYGYTF.